One and the same sample provided the 18 T cell receptor beta chains below, sequenced in a study of T cells in Graves' hyperthyroidism and ophthalmopathy. Researchers took RNA transcripts and amplified the TCR beta CDR3 regions from them. A first-round RT-PCR of the TCR CDR3 used the HTBI primer set. MiXCR was run by TCRdb on the multiplex PCR reads, yielding one entry per CDR3 protein. The sample lists some 560,000 distinct CDR3 sequences, 15% to 19% occurring once. The specimen was blood. The receptors here all came from a woman between 25 and 40 years old with Graves' hyperthyroidism.

This clonotype was seen at least ten times. The chain recombines TRBV7-8 with TRBJ1-5; D gene unclear. The V end was cut by 1 base, the J end by 0 bases, with 10 bases between. The CDR3 extends over 16 amino acids. From germline, CDR1 is SGHVS and CDR2 FQNEAQ. CDR3 in amino acids: CASSLVGEYSNQPQHF. CDR3 nucleotide sequence: TGTGCCAGCAGCTTAGTTGGCGAATATAGCAATCAGCCCCAGCATTTT.

The chain employs TRBV7-3 and TRBJ1-6; 8 bases match TRBD1. The CDR3 runs to 14 residues. The ends lost 4 bases at V and 10 bases at J; junction bases unmatched: 6. Germline V gene sequence: CDR1 SGHTA, CDR2 FQGTGA. As DNA, the CDR3 is TGTGCCAGCAGCTCCGGACAGGGAGGGTCACCCCTCCACTTT. This gives the protein CASSSGQGGSPLHF.

The J gene is TRBJ2-7, the V gene TRBV7-8; 11 positions agree with TRBD2. Germline CDR1 is SGHVS and CDR2 is FQNEAQ. The CDR3 contains 18 residues. The junction had 16 bases not matched to a gene; V was cut back by 5 bases and J by 4 bases. The CDR3 sequence is CASSLLVKALAGVYEQYF. For the CDR3, the DNA is TGTGCCAGCAGCCTCCTCGTAAAGGCACTAGCGGGAGTATACGAGCAGTACTTC. Together with reference TRBV7-8 and TRBJ2-7, the CDR3 gives the full variable domain: GAGVSQSPRYKVAKRGQDVALRCDPISGHVSLFWYQQALGQGPEFLTYFQNEAQLDKSGLPSDRFFAERPEGSVSTLKIQRTQQEDSAVYLCASSLLVKALAGVYEQYFGPGTRLTVT.

This clonotype was recorded many times. The J gene is TRBJ2-3, the V gene TRBV11-2; TRBD1 might be the D (6 bases). CDR1 is SGHAT and CDR2 is FQNNGV in the germline V gene. The CDR3 is made up of 15 amino acids. The ends were cut back, 2 bases at V and 0 bases at J, with 9 bases in the middle. CDR3 nucleotide sequence: TGTGCCAGCAGCTTAAGAGGGGGAAGCACAGATACGCAGTATTTT. As protein: CASSLRGGSTDTQYF.

In this sample, this clonotype turned up a few times. The rearrangement joins TRBV7-6 to TRBJ2-1; D tentatively reads TRBD1 or TRBD2 (6 bases each). Germline-derived CDR1 and CDR2 are SGHVS and FNYEAQ. The CDR3 is 13 amino acids. The V and J ends lost 3 bases and 7 bases respectively, with 10 bases between them. The CDR3: CASSFGGKNEQFF. Written as DNA, the CDR3 is TGTGCCAGCAGCTTCGGGGGCAAAAATGAGCAGTTCTTC.

The J gene is TRBJ2-6, the V gene TRBV6-2 or TRBV6-3; D not certain. The CDR3 extends over 17 amino acids. Trimming removed 6 bases at V and 0 bases at J, with 15 bases between. Germline V gives CDR1 MNHEY, CDR2 SVGEGT. The CDR3 coding sequence is TGTGCCAGCAGCCCAGACCTACCCGGCTCTGGGGCCAACGTCCTGACTTTC. This sequence encodes CASSPDLPGSGANVLTF.

This clonotype was recorded many times. The CDR3 reads CASSVNRGSSYNEQFF. In DNA, the CDR3 is TGTGCCAGCAGCGTAAATCGGGGTAGCTCCTACAATGAGCAGTTCTTC. The rearrangement links TRBV9 to TRBJ2-1; weak D call: TRBD2 (5 bases). The CDR3 runs to 16 residues. V shed 1 base and J shed 0 bases, with 11 bases lying between them. CDR1 and CDR2 from the germline V gene are SGDLS and YYNGEE.

This chain connects TRBV6-1 to TRBJ1-5; D not certain. Between the trimmed V and J ends, which lost 4 bases and 5 bases, there was a span of 6 bases. The length of the CDR3 is 12 residues. The germline V gene encodes CDR1 MNHNS and CDR2 SASEGT. The CDR3 bases are TGTGCCAGCAGTGTTTGGGATCAGCCCCAGCATTTT. Amino acid sequence: CASSVWDQPQHF.

V is TRBV3-1 and J is TRBJ1-5; D is unclear. The ends were cut back, 3 bases at V and 3 bases at J, with 9 bases in the middle. CDR1 is LGHDT and CDR2 is YNNKEL in the germline V gene (reference sequence). The CDR3 spans 14 residues. This CDR3 is CASSQNRNNQPQHF. The CDR3 DNA follows: TGTGCCAGCAGCCAGAATAGGAACAATCAGCCCCAGCATTTT.

This clonotype was observed many times. The gene calls are TRBV27 and TRBJ2-1; no clear D gene. The CDR3 length is 12 residues. CDR1 is MNHEY and CDR2 is SMNVEV in the germline V gene (reference sequence). The V and J ends lost 4 bases and 8 bases respectively, with 9 bases between them. The CDR3 nucleotides read TGTGCCAGCAGTTCTATATCCGATGAGCAGTTCTTC. It is translated as CASSSISDEQFF.

With regard to this clonotype: With a much larger clone just one base away, this may be a read error. This chain connects TRBV7-2 to TRBJ2-1; D unclear. CDR1 and CDR2 (germline): SGHTA, FQGNSA. Trimming took 5 bases from V and 7 from J, leaving 18 bases between them. The CDR3 runs to 15 residues. The CDR3 sequence is CASSPWGNGLNEQFF. The CDR3 DNA sequence: TGTGCCAGCAGCCCCTGGGGTAACGGGTTGAATGAGCAGTTCTTC.

This clonotype occurred many times. The chain uses TRBV19 and TRBJ2-1, with TRBD2 matching over 8 bases. J was trimmed by 0 bases and V by 3 bases; bases with no gene match: 4. The CDR3 consists of 16 residues. Per germline, CDR1 LNHDA and CDR2 SQIVND (reference sequence). In DNA, the CDR3 is TGTGCCAGTAGTATCGCAGCGGGAGTCTCCTACAATGAGCAGTTCTTC. This encodes CASSIAAGVSYNEQFF. Full variable domain (outside the CDR3, taken from reference TRBV19 and TRBJ2-1): DGGITQSPKYLFRKEGQNVTLSCEQNLNHDAMYWYRQDPGQGLRLIYYSQIVNDFQKGDIAEGYSVSREKKESFPLTVTSAQKNPTAFYLCASSIAAGVSYNEQFFGPGTRLTVL.

This clonotype was found a few times. The chain recombines TRBV5-1 with TRBJ2-1, with D perhaps matching TRBD2 (5 bases). The CDR3 contains 11 residues. Germline-derived CDR1 and CDR2 are SGHRS and YFSETQ. Trimming took 2 bases from V and 9 from J, leaving 6 bases between them. CDR3 residues: CASSFAGEQFF. Written as DNA, the CDR3 is TGCGCCAGCAGCTTTGCGGGTGAGCAGTTCTTC.

This clonotype showed up many times. The V and J genes are TRBV6-1 and TRBJ2-2; 10 nucleotides line up with TRBD2. Germline-derived CDR1 and CDR2 are MNHNS and SASEGT. This CDR3 has 14 residues. The junction had 4 bases not matched to a gene; V was cut back by 8 bases and J by 4 bases. CDR3 in DNA: TGTGCCAGCGGGAGCGGGAGGGGCACCGGGGAGCTGTTTTTT. Protein sequence: CASGSGRGTGELFF.

This clonotype has only a few counts. This sequence joins TRBV24-1 and TRBJ2-1; 12 bases map to TRBD2. V gave up 3 bases and J gave up 2 bases; unmatched junction bases: 10. The CDR3 loop spans 19 amino acids. From germline, CDR1 is KGHDR and CDR2 SFDVKD. In nucleotides, the CDR3 is TGTGCCACCAGTGATCCCCGGACTAGCGGGAAGGGTACCTACAATGAGCAGTTCTTC. This encodes CATSDPRTSGKGTYNEQFF.

This clonotype came up many times. The genes are TRBV6-1 and TRBJ2-1, with 7 bases lining up with TRBD2. V was clipped by 2 bases and J by 7 bases; unmatched bases: 23. CDR3 size: 20 residues. Germline assignment: CDR1 MNHNS and CDR2 SASEGT. CDR3 DNA: TGTGCCAGCAGTGAATCCCGGGGCCAAAGGTTGGGGGAGGGCCGGAATGAGCAGTTCTTC. Protein: CASSESRGQRLGEGRNEQFF.

This clonotype was observed a handful of times. It may be a read error: a sequence one base away is much more abundant. The chain joins TRBV7-9 to TRBJ2-1; perhaps TRBD2 as D (5 bases). Germline CDR1 and CDR2: SEHNR and FQNEAQ (reference sequence). The CDR3 contains 12 residues. CDR3 protein: CASSSIGNGQFF. As DNA, the CDR3 is TGTGCCAGCAGCTCGATCGGGAATGGGCAGTTCTTC.

This clonotype was observed a handful of times. The chain has TRBV20-1 and TRBJ2-3; 11 bases line up with TRBD2. CDR3 length equals 15 residues. Trimming cost V 4 bases and J 8 bases; bases outside gene matches: 11. In germline, CDR1 is DFQATT, CDR2 SNEGSKA (reference sequence). Written as DNA, the CDR3 is TGCAGTGCTACACCGGGACTAGCGGTTACCTTTACGCAGTATTTT. Protein: CSATPGLAVTFTQYF.